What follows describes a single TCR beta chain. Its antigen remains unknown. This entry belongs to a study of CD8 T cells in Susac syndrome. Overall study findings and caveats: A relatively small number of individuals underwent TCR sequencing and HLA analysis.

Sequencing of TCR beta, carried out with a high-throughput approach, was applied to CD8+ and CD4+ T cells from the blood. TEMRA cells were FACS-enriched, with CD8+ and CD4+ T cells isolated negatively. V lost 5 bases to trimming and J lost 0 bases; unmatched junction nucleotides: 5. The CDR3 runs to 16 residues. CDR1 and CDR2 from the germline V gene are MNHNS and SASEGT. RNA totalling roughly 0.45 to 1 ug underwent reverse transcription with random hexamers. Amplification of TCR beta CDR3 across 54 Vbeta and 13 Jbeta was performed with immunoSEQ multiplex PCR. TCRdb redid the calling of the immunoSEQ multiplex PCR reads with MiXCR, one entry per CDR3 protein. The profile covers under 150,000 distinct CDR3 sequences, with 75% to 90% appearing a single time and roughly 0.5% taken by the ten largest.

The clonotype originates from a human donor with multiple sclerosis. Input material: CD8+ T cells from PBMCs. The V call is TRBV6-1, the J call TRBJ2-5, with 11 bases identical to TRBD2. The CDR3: CASSLPGLADQETQYF. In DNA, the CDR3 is TGTGCCAGCAGTCTTCCGGGACTAGCGGACCAAGAGACCCAGTACTTC.